The 8 T cell receptor beta chains below all came from one sample that was sequenced in a study of T cells after yellow fever vaccination. TCRdb reanalysed the 5' RACE reads using MiXCR and keeps one entry per CDR3 protein. The repertoire holds approximately 580,000 distinct CDR3 sequences, with roughly a sixth as singletons. The sequences come from PBMCs, collected around 5 days after the first yellow fever vaccination. Receptor source: a man younger than 35 who received the YFV17D yellow fever vaccine.

This clonotype was seen more than once but under ten times. J is TRBJ2-5 and V is TRBV11-1, with 10 bases identical to TRBD2. The CDR3 has 18 residues. The V segment lost 1 base and the J segment 0 bases; nucleotides outside the gene matches: 8. Germline CDR1 and CDR2: SGHAT and FQDESV (reference sequence). CDR3 in amino acids: CASSLGGASGGYQETQYF. As DNA, the CDR3 is TGTGCCAGCAGCTTAGGGGGTGCTAGCGGGGGATACCAAGAGACCCAGTACTTC. The whole variable domain, filled in from reference TRBV11-1 and TRBJ2-5, reads EAEVAQSPRYKITEKSQAVAFWCDPISGHATLYWYRQILGQGPELLVQFQDESVVDDSQLPKDRFSAERLKGVDSTLKIQPAELGDSAMYLCASSLGGASGGYQETQYFGPGTRLLVL.

This clonotype has more than one count but fewer than ten. The chain employs TRBV9 and TRBJ2-3, with 11 bases lining up with TRBD1. CDR3 size: 16 residues. Germline V gene sequence: CDR1 SGDLS, CDR2 YYNGEE. The V and J ends lost 4 bases and 4 bases, in that order; junction bases with no gene match: 8. The CDR3 region is CASSPRMGQGADTQYF. The CDR3 DNA reads TGTGCCAGCAGCCCCCGAATGGGACAGGGGGCAGATACGCAGTATTTT.

In this sample, this clonotype turned up many times. V usage is TRBV6-2 or TRBV6-3 and J usage is TRBJ2-3; no firm D call. The CDR3 runs 12 residues. Germline V CDR1 and CDR2: MNHEY, SVGEGT. V gave up 2 bases and J gave up 4 bases, with 4 bases separating them. This CDR3 is CASSYGPDTQYF. The CDR3 DNA reads TGTGCCAGCAGTTACGGGCCAGATACGCAGTATTTT.

V is TRBV6-5 and J is TRBJ2-2, with D possibly being TRBD2 (6 bases). In germline, CDR1 is MNHEY, CDR2 SVGAGI. The ends were cut back, 1 base at V and 2 bases at J, with 14 bases in the middle. The CDR3 length is 17 residues. The CDR3: CASSYFSGAGNTGELFF. DNA for the CDR3: TGTGCCAGCAGTTACTTCAGTGGGGCGGGAAACACCGGGGAGCTGTTTTTT.

This clonotype has a count of ten or more. In DNA, the CDR3 is TGTGCCAGCAGTGAATGGAGGTCGGGGCCCCCCGGCGGGGCTTTCTTT. Translation gives CASSEWRSGPPGGAFF. The chain recombines TRBV2 with TRBJ1-1; D possibly corresponds to TRBD1 (5 bases). Germline V gene sequence: CDR1 SNHLY, CDR2 FYNNEI. CDR3 length equals 16 residues. Deletions cut 2 bases from V and 11 bases from J, with 24 bases between.

This clonotype was seen a few times. V is TRBV2 and J is TRBJ2-7, with D unclear. Between the trimmed V and J ends, which lost 2 bases and 7 bases, there was a span of 3 bases. The CDR3 is made up of 10 amino acids. CDR1 SNHLY and CDR2 FYNNEI come from the germline V gene. CDR3 in amino acids: CASSELEQYV. CDR3 sequence (DNA): TGTGCCAGCAGTGAATTAGAGCAGTACGTC.

The gene calls are TRBV5-1 and TRBJ2-2, with D uncertain. The germline V gene has CDR1 SGHRS and CDR2 YFSETQ. The CDR3 extends over 16 amino acids. Trimming left V 0 bases short and J 3 bases short, with 12 bases between. The CDR3 reads CASSLGSIADTGELFF. Written as DNA, the CDR3 is TGCGCCAGCAGCTTGGGTTCGATAGCAGACACCGGGGAGCTGTTTTTT.

V gene TRBV19 combines with J gene TRBJ1-1, with D possibly TRBD1 on 6 matching bases. The CDR3 is 14 residues long. The V end lost 5 bases, the J end lost 4 bases, and 14 bases lay between the germline ends. Germline values: CDR1 LNHDA, CDR2 SQIVND (reference sequence). The DNA of the CDR3 is TGTGCCAGTAGTCTTCGACAGGTGGGCACTGAAGCTTTCTTT. Its protein product is CASSLRQVGTEAFF.